This T cell receptor beta chain was recorded in a study of blood T cell repertoires in COVID-19 (dated by TCRdb to about 2020). Describing the broader study: Samples from collaborators originated in the United States, Italy and Spain and spanned both the acute and convalescent phases of COVID-19. Where available, HLA class I and class II types were taken from metadata supplied by the sample provider and were not determined by assay-based typing. A de-identified subject ID, COVID-19 status, age in years and sex were almost always included in the sample metadata. Samples were obtained from the ongoing ImmuneRACE study (first 160 participants) and from some 1,300 subjects provided by 6 global collaborators. The repertoires were made available in a free public database intended to serve as a resource for research on the immune response to SARS-CoV-2. The prospective study material was composed of cDNA or gDNA derived from T cells, B-cell-depleted T cells, or PBMCs. The dataset comprised deeply sampled blood TCRbeta repertoires from subjects exposed to, actively infected with, or recovered from COVID-19.

One collaborating source in Seattle enrolled patients during active infection and followed them longitudinally through the course of disease. Each collaborating institution followed its own protocols to collect whole blood in K2EDTA tubes. For TCRbeta analysis, collaborators shipped samples in one of three forms: frozen whole blood, isolated PBMCs, or DNA extracted from either of those sample types. As for this clone: Its target antigen remains unknown. The sample holds no much larger clone one base away, and base qualities are not on file.

The immunoSEQ Assay, a bias-controlled multiplex PCR, was used to amplify TCRbeta CDR3 regions from genomic DNA. As for the original processing: The number of nucleated cells in each sample was estimated by amplification of reference gene primers within the assay. Sequence reads were collapsed and filtered to measure the absolute abundance of every unique TCRbeta CDR3 rearrangement. Productive Simpson clonality was computed per sample as the square root of Simpson's diversity index over productive rearrangements. TCRdb holds this immuneACCESS table with in-frame rearrangements only. Some clones are missing; in checked studies, unresolved V genes explain under half, and the rest has no known cause. V and J calls and clone size come straight from that table; D and trimming were deduced from the DNA. Counted in this sample were about 200,000 clones; around 86% of them appeared once. Jointly, the top ten make up around 9.6% of the sample.

Relative to germline, V is 5 bases shorter and J is 5 bases shorter, with 13 bases between their ends. Including cysteine and phenylalanine, the CDR3 has 14 amino acids. CDR3 DNA only is kept here, 42 bases in frame from base 1. The CDR1 and CDR2 encoded by the germline V gene are SGHVS and FQNEAQ. The investigation overall reported the following: The quantity of clinical and demographic metadata differed by source and by participant and was supplied without curation.

This clonotype was obtained from a woman between 45 and 60 years old with COVID-19, enrolled during active disease. Source material: peripheral blood. This receptor chain uses TRBV7-8 and TRBJ1-5, and the D gene may be TRBD1, 5 bases matching. In nucleotide form, the sequence is TGTGCCAGCAGCCCGACGGGGGGGGATCAGCCCCAGCATTTT. Translated, this gives CASSPTGGDQPQHF.